These T cell receptor beta chains were read from a single sample in a study of T cells in tumors after PD-1 blockade. Using immunoSEQ multiplex PCR, the repertoire was profiled, and TCRdb retains in-frame clones only, with some absent. The profile shows roughly 47,000 clones, approximately 79% of them singletons. Sequenced material: PBMCs, taken before anti-PD-1 treatment. These receptor sequences come from a human donor with basal cell carcinoma. Both conserved end residues are part of each CDR3. Each record gives: V gene, D gene, J gene, clone size, CDR3 protein, CDR3 DNA. D genes are given only for firm matches. Where a row states a size, it is once, few, many or the class of an expanded clone; other rows omit it.

v_gene: TRBV28
d_gene: .
j_gene: TRBJ1-5
abundance: once
CDR3aa: CASSLVGRLKGNQPQHF
CDR3nt: TGTGCCAGCAGTTTAGTAGGCAGATTAAAGGGCAATCAGCCCCAGCATTTT

v_gene: TRBV28
d_gene: .
j_gene: TRBJ1-1
abundance: .
CDR3aa: CASSPPGRAGTEAFF
CDR3nt: TGTGCCAGCAGTCCCCCGGGCAGGGCGGGGACTGAAGCTTTCTTT

v_gene: TRBV7-9
d_gene: .
j_gene: TRBJ1-1
abundance: .
CDR3aa: CASSIDGNTEAFF
CDR3nt: TGTGCCAGCAGTATCGACGGTAACACTGAAGCTTTCTTT

v_gene: TRBV4-1
d_gene: .
j_gene: TRBJ1-1
abundance: .
CDR3aa: CASSRGGAFF
CDR3nt: TGCGCCAGCAGCCGTGGTGGAGCTTTCTTT

v_gene: TRBV29-1
d_gene: TRBD1
j_gene: TRBJ1-6
abundance: .
CDR3aa: CSVEDLGTGTNSPLHF
CDR3nt: TGCAGCGTTGAAGATCTTGGGACAGGGACTAATTCACCCCTCCACTTT

v_gene: TRBV28
d_gene: .
j_gene: TRBJ2-7
abundance: .
CDR3aa: CASSTDSLGVYEQYF
CDR3nt: TGTGCCAGCAGCACCGACAGCCTCGGGGTCTACGAGCAGTACTTC

v_gene: TRBV25-1
d_gene: .
j_gene: TRBJ1-2
abundance: few
CDR3aa: CASSEPRGGGYGYTF
CDR3nt: TGTGCCAGCAGTGAACCCCGGGGGGGCGGATATGGCTACACCTTC

v_gene: TRBV27
d_gene: TRBD1
j_gene: TRBJ1-4
abundance: .
CDR3aa: CASSSGQGSPSNEKLFF
CDR3nt: TGTGCCAGCAGTTCGGGACAGGGCAGCCCCTCAAATGAAAAACTGTTTTTT

v_gene: TRBV5-6
d_gene: .
j_gene: TRBJ1-1
abundance: .
CDR3aa: CASSRRGGNTEAFF
CDR3nt: TGTGCCAGCAGCCGGAGAGGGGGGAACACTGAAGCTTTCTTT

v_gene: TRBV19
d_gene: TRBD1
j_gene: TRBJ1-5
abundance: once
CDR3aa: CATRDSLYSNQPQHF
CDR3nt: TGTGCCACCCGGGACAGCCTGTATAGCAATCAGCCCCAGCATTTT

v_gene: TRBV11-3
d_gene: .
j_gene: TRBJ2-1
abundance: .
CDR3aa: CASSFRPRDGEQFF
CDR3nt: TGTGCCAGCAGCTTTCGGCCCCGGGATGGTGAGCAGTTCTTC

v_gene: TRBV18
d_gene: TRBD1
j_gene: TRBJ1-2
abundance: .
CDR3aa: CASSPVTGVYGYTF
CDR3nt: TGTGCCAGCTCACCCGTGACAGGGGTCTATGGCTACACCTTC

v_gene: TRBV18
d_gene: .
j_gene: TRBJ2-7
abundance: .
CDR3aa: CASSPPAGIEQYF
CDR3nt: TGTGCCAGCTCACCACCGGCAGGGATCGAGCAGTACTTC

v_gene: TRBV6-5
d_gene: TRBD1
j_gene: TRBJ1-3
abundance: .
CDR3aa: CASSADRPGNTIYF
CDR3nt: TGTGCCAGCAGCGCGGACAGGCCAGGAAACACCATATATTTT

v_gene: TRBV5-4
d_gene: .
j_gene: TRBJ2-7
abundance: .
CDR3aa: CASSQDQVQTYEQYF
CDR3nt: TGTGCCAGCAGCCAGGACCAGGTCCAAACCTACGAGCAGTACTTC

v_gene: TRBV2
d_gene: .
j_gene: TRBJ2-7
abundance: .
CDR3aa: CASSEQGSSYEQYF
CDR3nt: TGTGCCAGCAGTGAACAGGGGTCCTCCTACGAGCAGTACTTC

v_gene: TRBV7-3
d_gene: TRBD1
j_gene: TRBJ2-5
abundance: few
CDR3aa: CASSSGQGLQETQYF
CDR3nt: TGTGCCAGCAGCTCCGGACAGGGCCTACAAGAGACCCAGTACTTC

v_gene: TRBV30
d_gene: .
j_gene: TRBJ2-2
abundance: .
CDR3aa: CAWSPGTYTGELFF
CDR3nt: TGTGCCTGGAGTCCGGGGACTTACACCGGGGAGCTGTTTTTT

v_gene: TRBV5-1
d_gene: .
j_gene: TRBJ2-7
abundance: few
CDR3aa: CASSASSYEQYF
CDR3nt: TGCGCCAGCAGCGCTAGCTCCTACGAGCAGTACTTC

v_gene: TRBV2
d_gene: TRBD1
j_gene: TRBJ1-5
abundance: .
CDR3aa: CASSGTGGLGNQPQHF
CDR3nt: TGTGCCAGCAGTGGGACAGGGGGCTTAGGGAATCAGCCCCAGCATTTT

v_gene: TRBV18
d_gene: TRBD2
j_gene: TRBJ2-3
abundance: .
CDR3aa: CASSRTSGSADTQYF
CDR3nt: TGTGCCAGCTCGCGGACTAGCGGGAGCGCAGATACGCAGTATTTT

v_gene: TRBV9
d_gene: .
j_gene: TRBJ2-5
abundance: .
CDR3aa: CASSGGLGGGETQYF
CDR3nt: TGTGCCAGCAGCGGAGGGTTGGGAGGGGGAGAGACCCAGTACTTC

v_gene: TRBV3-1/TRBV3-2
d_gene: .
j_gene: TRBJ2-7
abundance: once
CDR3aa: CASSQEGFRQYF
CDR3nt: TGTGCCAGCAGCCAAGAAGGGTTCCGGCAGTACTTC

v_gene: TRBV12-3/TRBV12-4
d_gene: .
j_gene: TRBJ2-7
abundance: few
CDR3aa: CASGPRAYEQYF
CDR3nt: TGTGCCAGCGGTCCCAGGGCCTACGAGCAGTACTTC

v_gene: TRBV9
d_gene: TRBD1
j_gene: TRBJ2-2
abundance: few
CDR3aa: CASSGPGQVNTGELFF
CDR3nt: TGTGCCAGCAGCGGCCCGGGACAGGTTAACACCGGGGAGCTGTTTTTT

v_gene: TRBV6-5
d_gene: .
j_gene: TRBJ2-7
abundance: .
CDR3aa: CASSYSGGLTYEQYF
CDR3nt: TGTGCCAGCAGTTACTCTGGGGGGCTTACCTACGAGCAGTACTTC

v_gene: TRBV29-1
d_gene: .
j_gene: TRBJ1-5
abundance: .
CDR3aa: CSVVWTDSNQPQHF
CDR3nt: TGCAGCGTTGTTTGGACGGATAGCAATCAGCCCCAGCATTTT

v_gene: TRBV12-5
d_gene: TRBD2
j_gene: TRBJ2-1
abundance: .
CDR3aa: CASGAGGPSGEQFF
CDR3nt: TGTGCTAGCGGTGCGGGAGGGCCTAGTGGTGAGCAGTTCTTC

v_gene: TRBV2
d_gene: TRBD2
j_gene: TRBJ2-7
abundance: few
CDR3aa: CASSVERDSYEQYF
CDR3nt: TGTGCCAGCAGTGTTGAGCGGGACTCCTACGAGCAGTACTTC

v_gene: TRBV28
d_gene: TRBD1
j_gene: TRBJ2-2
abundance: .
CDR3aa: CASSLGGQGRTGELFF
CDR3nt: TGTGCCAGCAGTTTAGGGGGACAGGGGAGGACCGGGGAGCTGTTTTTT

v_gene: TRBV4-2
d_gene: TRBD1
j_gene: TRBJ1-1
abundance: .
CDR3aa: CASSLPDRATGAFF
CDR3nt: TGTGCCAGCAGCCTCCCGGACAGGGCAACTGGGGCTTTCTTT

v_gene: TRBV3-1/TRBV3-2
d_gene: TRBD2
j_gene: TRBJ2-2
abundance: .
CDR3aa: CASSQFRTSVIGELFF
CDR3nt: TGTGCCAGCAGCCAATTCAGGACTAGCGTCATCGGGGAGCTGTTTTTT

v_gene: TRBV6-5
d_gene: .
j_gene: TRBJ2-5
abundance: .
CDR3aa: CASGSKGSGKETQYF
CDR3nt: TGTGCCAGCGGCTCCAAGGGCTCAGGGAAAGAGACCCAGTACTTC

v_gene: TRBV28
d_gene: .
j_gene: TRBJ2-7
abundance: few
CDR3aa: CSSFDRTTYEQYF
CDR3nt: TGTTCGTCGTTCGACAGAACAACCTACGAGCAGTACTTC

v_gene: TRBV19
d_gene: TRBD1
j_gene: TRBJ1-3
abundance: .
CDR3aa: CASSTQGSGNTIYF
CDR3nt: TGTGCCAGTAGTACACAGGGGTCTGGAAACACCATATATTTT

v_gene: TRBV10-3
d_gene: TRBD1
j_gene: TRBJ2-5
abundance: .
CDR3aa: CAISAQGAPGETQYF
CDR3nt: TGTGCCATCAGTGCACAGGGGGCGCCAGGGGAGACCCAGTACTTC

v_gene: TRBV2
d_gene: .
j_gene: TRBJ1-2
abundance: .
CDR3aa: CASIVQGGYGYTF
CDR3nt: TGTGCCAGCATCGTTCAGGGCGGCTATGGCTACACCTTC

v_gene: TRBV9
d_gene: .
j_gene: TRBJ2-1
abundance: .
CDR3aa: CASSVGPTNVDEQFF
CDR3nt: TGTGCCAGCAGCGTAGGGCCGACGAACGTGGATGAGCAGTTCTTC

v_gene: TRBV5-1
d_gene: .
j_gene: TRBJ1-2
abundance: .
CDR3aa: CASSLEGVDGYTF
CDR3nt: TGCGCCAGCAGCTTGGAGGGGGTTGATGGCTACACCTTC

v_gene: TRBV7-6
d_gene: TRBD1
j_gene: TRBJ1-6
abundance: once
CDR3aa: CASSWDRGNSPLHF
CDR3nt: TGTGCCAGCAGTTGGGACAGGGGTAATTCACCCCTCCACTTT

v_gene: TRBV5-6
d_gene: TRBD2
j_gene: TRBJ2-1
abundance: .
CDR3aa: CASSGGLRTSYNEQFF
CDR3nt: TGTGCCAGCAGCGGGGGACTACGCACTTCCTACAATGAGCAGTTCTTC

v_gene: TRBV27
d_gene: .
j_gene: TRBJ1-3
abundance: .
CDR3aa: CASSLNPGRNTIYF
CDR3nt: TGTGCCAGCAGTTTAAACCCCGGAAGAAACACCATATATTTT

v_gene: TRBV9
d_gene: TRBD1
j_gene: TRBJ1-4
abundance: .
CDR3aa: CASSTRTGGASANEKLFF
CDR3nt: TGTGCCAGCAGCACCCGGACAGGGGGCGCGTCAGCTAATGAAAAACTGTTTTTT

v_gene: TRBV9
d_gene: .
j_gene: TRBJ1-3
abundance: .
CDR3aa: CASSVESEPRGTIYF
CDR3nt: TGTGCCAGCAGCGTAGAAAGCGAGCCGAGGGGCACCATATATTTT